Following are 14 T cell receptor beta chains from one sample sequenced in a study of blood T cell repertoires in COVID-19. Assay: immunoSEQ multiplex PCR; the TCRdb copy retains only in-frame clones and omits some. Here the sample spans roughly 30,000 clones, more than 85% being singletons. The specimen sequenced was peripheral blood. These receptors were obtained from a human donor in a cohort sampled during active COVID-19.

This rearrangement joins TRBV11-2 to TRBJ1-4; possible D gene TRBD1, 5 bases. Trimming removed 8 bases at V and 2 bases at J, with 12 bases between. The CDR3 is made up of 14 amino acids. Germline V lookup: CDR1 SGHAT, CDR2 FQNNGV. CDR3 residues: CASGIGHTNEKLFF. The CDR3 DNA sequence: TGTGCCAGCGGGATTGGACATACTAATGAAAAACTGTTTTTT.

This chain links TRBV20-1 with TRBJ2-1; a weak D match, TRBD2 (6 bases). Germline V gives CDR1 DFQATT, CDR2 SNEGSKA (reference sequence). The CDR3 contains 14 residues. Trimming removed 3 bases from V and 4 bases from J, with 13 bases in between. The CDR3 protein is CSASGSGIYNEQFF. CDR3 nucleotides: TGCAGTGCTAGTGGTAGCGGAATTTACAATGAGCAGTTCTTC.

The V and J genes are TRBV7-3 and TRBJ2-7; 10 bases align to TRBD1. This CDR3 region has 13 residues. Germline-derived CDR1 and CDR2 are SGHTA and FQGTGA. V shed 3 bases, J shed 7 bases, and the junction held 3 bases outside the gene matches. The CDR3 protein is CASSLGTGDEQYF. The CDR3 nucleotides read TGTGCCAGCAGCTTGGGGACAGGGGATGAGCAGTACTTC.

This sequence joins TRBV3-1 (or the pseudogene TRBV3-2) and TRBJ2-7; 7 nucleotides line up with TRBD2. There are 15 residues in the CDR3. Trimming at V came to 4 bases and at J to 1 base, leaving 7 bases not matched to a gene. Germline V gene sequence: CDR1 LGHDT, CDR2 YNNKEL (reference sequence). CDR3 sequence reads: CASSPGLGGSYEQYF. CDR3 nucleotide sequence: TGTGCCAGCAGCCCGGGCCTGGGGGGGTCCTACGAGCAGTACTTC.

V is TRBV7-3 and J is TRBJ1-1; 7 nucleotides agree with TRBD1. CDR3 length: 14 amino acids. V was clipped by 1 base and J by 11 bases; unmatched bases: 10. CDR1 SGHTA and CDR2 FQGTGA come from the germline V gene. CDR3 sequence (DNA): TGTGCCAGCAGCTTAAGGGCCAGGGGGGCTCGGGCTTTCTTT. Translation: CASSLRARGARAFF.

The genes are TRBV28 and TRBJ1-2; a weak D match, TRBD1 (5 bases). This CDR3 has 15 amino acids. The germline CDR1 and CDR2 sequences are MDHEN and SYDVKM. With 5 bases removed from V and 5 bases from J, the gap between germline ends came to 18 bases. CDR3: CASSTQADSLYGYTF. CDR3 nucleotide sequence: TGTGCCAGCAGTACCCAGGCCGACAGTCTATATGGCTACACCTTC.

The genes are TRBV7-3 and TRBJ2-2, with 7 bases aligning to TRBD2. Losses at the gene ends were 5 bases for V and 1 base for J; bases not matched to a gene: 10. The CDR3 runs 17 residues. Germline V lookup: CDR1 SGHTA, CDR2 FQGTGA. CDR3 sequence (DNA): TGTGCCAGCAGCCCCCTATGGGGGAGGGAGAACACCGGGGAGCTGTTTTTT. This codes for CASSPLWGRENTGELFF. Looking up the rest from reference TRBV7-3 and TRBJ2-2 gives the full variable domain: GAGVSQTPSNKVTEKGKYVELRCDPISGHTALYWYRQSLGQGPEFLIYFQGTGAADDSGLPNDRFFAVRPEGSVSTLKIQRTERGDSAVYLCASSPLWGRENTGELFFGEGSRLTVL.

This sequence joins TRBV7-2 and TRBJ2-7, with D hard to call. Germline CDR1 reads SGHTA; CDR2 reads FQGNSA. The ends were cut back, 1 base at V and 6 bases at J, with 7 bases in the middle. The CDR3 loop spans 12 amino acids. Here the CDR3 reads CASSLVQVEQYF. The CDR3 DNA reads TGTGCCAGCAGCTTAGTTCAGGTCGAGCAGTACTTC.

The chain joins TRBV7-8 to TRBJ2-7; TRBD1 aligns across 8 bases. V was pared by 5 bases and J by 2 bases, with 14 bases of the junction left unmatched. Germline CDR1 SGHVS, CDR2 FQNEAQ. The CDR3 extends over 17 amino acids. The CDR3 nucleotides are TGTGCCAGCAGCCAACACAACTTCTGGACAGGGACCTACGAGCAGTACTTC. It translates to CASSQHNFWTGTYEQYF.

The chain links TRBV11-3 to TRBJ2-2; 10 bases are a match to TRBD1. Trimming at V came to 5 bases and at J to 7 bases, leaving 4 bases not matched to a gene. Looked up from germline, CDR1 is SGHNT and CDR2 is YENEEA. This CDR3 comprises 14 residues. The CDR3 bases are TGTGCCAGCAGCCGACAGGGGGCTTTCGGGGAGCTGTTTTTT. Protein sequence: CASSRQGAFGELFF.

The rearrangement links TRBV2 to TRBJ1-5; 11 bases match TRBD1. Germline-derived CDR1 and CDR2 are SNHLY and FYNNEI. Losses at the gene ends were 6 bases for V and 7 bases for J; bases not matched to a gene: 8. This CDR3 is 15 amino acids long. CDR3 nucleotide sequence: TGTGCCAGCAGCGCCAGGACAGGGGGCACCCAGCCCCAGCATTTT. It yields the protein CASSARTGGTQPQHF.

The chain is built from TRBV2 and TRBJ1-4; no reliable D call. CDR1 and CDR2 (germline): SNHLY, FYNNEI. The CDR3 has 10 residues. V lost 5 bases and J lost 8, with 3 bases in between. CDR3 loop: CASSQEKLFF. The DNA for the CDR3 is TGTGCCAGCAGTCAAGAAAAACTGTTTTTT.

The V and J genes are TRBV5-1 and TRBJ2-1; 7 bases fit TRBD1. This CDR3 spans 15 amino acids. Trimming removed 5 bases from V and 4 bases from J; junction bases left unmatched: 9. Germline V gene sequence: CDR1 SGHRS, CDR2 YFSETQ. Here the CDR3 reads CASRDHRGSYNEQFF. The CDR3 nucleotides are TGCGCCAGCAGGGATCACAGGGGCTCTTACAATGAGCAGTTCTTC.

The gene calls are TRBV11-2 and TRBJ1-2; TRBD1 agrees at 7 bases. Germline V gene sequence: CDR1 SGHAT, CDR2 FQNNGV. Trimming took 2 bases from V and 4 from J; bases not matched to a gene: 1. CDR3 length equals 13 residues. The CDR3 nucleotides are TGTGCCAGCAGCTTACGGGACAGCTATGGCTACACCTTC. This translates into CASSLRDSYGYTF.